This entry lists 8 T cell receptor beta chains sequenced from one sample in a study of cytomegalovirus exposure and HLA in healthy donors (TCRdb year 2017). The protocol used for the library was the immunoSEQ multiplex PCR assay. For the multiplex PCR, a mixture combining 60 forward primers for TCR Vbeta segments and 13 reverse primers for TCR Jbeta segments was used. TCRdb re-hosts the immuneACCESS table, in-frame sequences only. Its copies lack some clones; in the studies checked, an unresolved V gene accounts for under half of them, and the cause for the rest is not known. Within this sample are fewer than 150,000 clones, with about 78% of them counted one time only. Around 1.2% of the sample is held by the ten biggest clonotypes. The sample was PBMCs. These receptors were taken from a man aged 50 or older in good health and CMV-seronegative.

This clone was picked up one time. The chain recombines TRBV6-6 with TRBJ2-4; TRBD2 matches 14 bases. The CDR3 runs to 16 residues. Losses at the gene ends were 4 bases for V and 8 bases for J; bases not matched to a gene: 7. CDR1 and CDR2 (germline): MNHNY, SVGAGI (reference sequence). The CDR3 DNA reads TGTGCCAGCAGTTCTGGGACTAGCGGGAGTGCGGACATTCAGTACTTC. Its translation is CASSSGTSGSADIQYF.

The CDR3 nucleotides read TGTGCCAGCAGCTTTCCACAGGGGGCGGTCACCGGGGAGCTGTTTTTT. This encodes CASSFPQGAVTGELFF. The chain uses TRBV5-4 and TRBJ2-2; TRBD1 matches at 9 bases. The CDR3 totals 16 residues. The trim removed 2 bases at V and 4 bases at J, leaving 6 bases unmatched. From germline, CDR1 is SGHNT and CDR2 YYREEE (reference sequence). Together with reference TRBV5-4 and TRBJ2-2, the CDR3 gives the full variable domain: ETGVTQSPTHLIKTRGQQVTLRCSSQSGHNTVSWYQQALGQGPQFIFQYYREEENGRGNFPPRFSGLQFPNYSSELNVNALELDDSALYLCASSFPQGAVTGELFFGEGSRLTVL.

This clone was detected a few times. The rearrangement joins TRBV11-2 to TRBJ2-1; 16 bases fit TRBD2. The CDR3 covers 16 residues. In germline, CDR1 is SGHAT, CDR2 FQNNGV. V was clipped by 4 bases and J by 8 bases; unmatched bases: 5. The CDR3 nucleotides are TGTGCCAGCAGCTCCGGGACTAGCGGGAGGGCGTATGAGCAGTTCTTC. Protein product: CASSSGTSGRAYEQFF.

The chain uses TRBV6-1 and TRBJ1-3; D not certain. Germline loops: CDR1 MNHNS, CDR2 SASEGT. V was pared by 5 bases and J by 1 base, with 9 bases between. This CDR3 is 14 amino acids long. CDR3 sequence reads: CASSPITSGNTIYF. CDR3 bases: TGTGCCAGCAGTCCAATTACTTCTGGAAACACCATATATTTT.

CDR3 protein: CASSEDAAGGRNEQFF. CDR3 nucleotides: TGTGCCAGCAGTGAAGATGCAGCGGGAGGTCGAAATGAGCAGTTCTTC. The genes are TRBV2 and TRBJ2-1, with 9 bases identical to TRBD2. Germline V lookup: CDR1 SNHLY, CDR2 FYNNEI. Unmatched junction bases numbered 8, after V lost 1 base and J lost 7 bases. This CDR3 contains 16 residues.

The genes are TRBV28 and TRBJ1-1; weak D call: TRBD1 (6 bases). Trimming cost V 1 base and J 5 bases, with 11 bases left between them. The CDR3 totals 14 residues. CDR1 and CDR2 from the germline V gene are MDHEN and SYDVKM. For the CDR3, the DNA is TGTGCCAGCAGTTTATTAGGACAGCGGACTGAAGCTTTCTTT. Translating gives CASSLLGQRTEAFF.

There are a few counts of this clone. The chain links TRBV6-1 to TRBJ2-7; 12 bases map to TRBD2. J lost 3 bases, V lost 6 bases, and 6 bases had no gene match. The CDR3 length is 15 residues. CDR1 MNHNS and CDR2 SASEGT come from the germline V gene. DNA for the CDR3: TGTGCCAGCAGACCTGGGACTAGCGGGTTCTACGAGCAGTACTTC. Amino acid sequence: CASRPGTSGFYEQYF.

CDR3 nucleotide sequence: TGTGCCAGCAGCAGTCCGGAGGTCAGGTATGGCTACACCTTC. This sequence encodes CASSSPEVRYGYTF. This chain links TRBV6-1 with TRBJ1-2; D uncertain. Per germline, CDR1 MNHNS and CDR2 SASEGT. CDR3 length equals 14 residues. Deletions cut 6 bases from V and 5 bases from J, with 16 bases between.